This section outlines one T cell receptor (beta chain) sequence together with its context. Healthy people donating bone marrow made up the donors. These data belong to a study of cytomegalovirus exposure and HLA in healthy donors. The PCR was carried out with 60 Vbeta primers and 13 Jbeta primers. Authors' methods: An analysis that came later counted around 80 million unique TCR beta chains, about 10 million shared. Method: immunoSEQ multiplex PCR; TCRdb's copy keeps in-frame clones and lacks some. V, J and clone size were drawn from that table, and D and trimming were deduced from the DNA. The table includes more than 95,000 clones, about two thirds detected once. This receptor was obtained from a man younger than 45 in good health and CMV-seronegative. Input material: PBMCs.

CDR3 in amino acids: CAIRDSTGANVLTF. DNA of the CDR3: TGTGCCATCAGGGACAGCACTGGGGCCAACGTCCTGACTTTC. V gene TRBV10-3 combines with J gene TRBJ2-6; possibly TRBD1 for D (6 bases). This CDR3 is 14 amino acids long. Deletions cut 6 bases from V and 2 bases from J, with 8 bases between. Germline-derived CDR1 and CDR2 are ENHRY and SYGVKD.